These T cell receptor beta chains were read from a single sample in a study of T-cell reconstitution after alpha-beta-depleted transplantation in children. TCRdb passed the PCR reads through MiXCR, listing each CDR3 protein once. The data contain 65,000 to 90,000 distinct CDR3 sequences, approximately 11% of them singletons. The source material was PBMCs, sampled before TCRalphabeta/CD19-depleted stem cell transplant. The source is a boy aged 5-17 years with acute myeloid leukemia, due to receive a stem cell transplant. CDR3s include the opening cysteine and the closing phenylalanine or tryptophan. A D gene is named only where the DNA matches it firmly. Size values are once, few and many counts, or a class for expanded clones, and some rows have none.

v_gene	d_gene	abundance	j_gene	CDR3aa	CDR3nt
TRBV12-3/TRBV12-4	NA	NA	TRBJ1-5	CASRRGGSGQPQHF	TGTGCCAGCAGGCGAGGGGGGTCGGGTCAGCCCCAGCATTTT
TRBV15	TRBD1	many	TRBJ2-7	CATSRDPGNRDRAYEQYF	TGTGCCACCAGCAGAGACCCCGGAAACCGGGACAGAGCCTACGAGCAGTACTTC
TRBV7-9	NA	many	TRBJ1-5	CASSSWGGDQPQHF	TGTGCCAGCAGCTCGTGGGGCGGGGATCAGCCCCAGCATTTT
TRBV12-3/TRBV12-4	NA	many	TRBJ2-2	CASSSPQGTGTGELFF	TGTGCCAGCAGTTCCCCACAGGGTACGGGCACCGGGGAGCTGTTTTTT
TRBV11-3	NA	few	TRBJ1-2	CASSLKGDAYGYTF	TGTGCCAGCAGCTTAAAAGGGGATGCCTATGGCTACACCTTC
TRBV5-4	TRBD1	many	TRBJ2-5	CASISRQGFQETQYF	TGTGCCAGCATCTCCAGACAGGGATTCCAAGAGACCCAGTACTTC
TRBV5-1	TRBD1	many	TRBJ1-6	CASSSAGQGNSPLHF	TGCGCCAGCAGCTCGGCGGGACAGGGCAATTCACCCCTCCACTTT
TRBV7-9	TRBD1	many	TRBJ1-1	CASSPRTGAEAFF	TGTGCCAGCAGCCCGAGGACAGGGGCTGAAGCTTTCTTT
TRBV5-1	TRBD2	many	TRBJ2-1	CASSRGTRLAGAGSYNEQFF	TGCGCCAGCTCGAGGGGGACCAGACTAGCGGGAGCCGGGTCCTACAATGAGCAGTTCTTC
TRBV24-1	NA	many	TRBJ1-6	CATAASSYNSPLHF	TGTGCCACCGCGGCAAGCTCCTATAATTCACCCCTCCACTTT
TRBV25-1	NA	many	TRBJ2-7	CASKGLRADSYEQYF	TGTGCCAGCAAGGGTCTCAGGGCCGACTCCTACGAGCAGTACTTC
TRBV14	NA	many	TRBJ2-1	CASSLRPVREQFF	TGTGCCAGCAGCCTAAGACCGGTCCGGGAGCAGTTCTTC
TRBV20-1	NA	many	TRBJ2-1	CSTTRTAKGEQFF	TGCAGTACAACGCGGACTGCGAAAGGAGAGCAGTTCTTC
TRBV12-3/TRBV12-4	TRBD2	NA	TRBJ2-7	CTISQTAPSGRQSGEQYF	TGTACCATCAGCCAGACCGCTCCTAGCGGGAGGCAGTCGGGCGAGCAGTACTTC
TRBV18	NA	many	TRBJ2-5	CASSPPRAGDQYF	TGTGCCAGCTCACCACCGCGGGCAGGAGACCAGTACTTC
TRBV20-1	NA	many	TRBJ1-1	CSARDLLRANTEAFF	TGCAGTGCTAGAGACCTATTACGGGCGAACACTGAAGCTTTCTTT
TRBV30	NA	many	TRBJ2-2	CAWSQTRVTGELFF	TGTGCCTGGAGCCAAACCCGCGTCACCGGGGAGCTGTTTTTT
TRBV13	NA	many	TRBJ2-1	CASSPGLGYNEQFF	TGTGCCAGCAGCCCAGGGTTGGGGTACAATGAGCAGTTCTTC
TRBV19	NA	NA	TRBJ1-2	CASSIPGPAPDGYTF	TGTGCCAGTAGTATCCCCGGTCCAGCTCCGGATGGCTACACCTTC
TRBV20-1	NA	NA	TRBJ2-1	CCASRAHGSYNEQFF	TGCTGCGCTAGCCGGGCGCATGGCTCCTACAATGAGCAGTTCTTC
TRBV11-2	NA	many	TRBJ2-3	CASTLMGGLSTDTQYF	TGTGCCAGCACCTTGATGGGGGGGCTCAGCACAGATACGCAGTATTTT
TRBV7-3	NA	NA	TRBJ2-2	CASSPLGATTGELFF	TGTGCCAGCAGCCCCCTGGGGGCTACCACCGGGGAGCTGTTTTTT
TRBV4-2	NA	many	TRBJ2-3	CASSQDGVSTDTQYF	TGTGCCAGCAGCCAAGATGGAGTGAGCACAGATACGCAGTATTTT
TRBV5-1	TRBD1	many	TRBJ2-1	CASSYGGQGSSYNEQFF	TGCGCCAGCAGCTACGGAGGACAGGGGAGCTCCTACAATGAGCAGTTCTTC
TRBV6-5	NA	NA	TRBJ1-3	CASSSIGTGGNTIYF	TGTGCCAGCAGTTCAATAGGGACGGGCGGAAACACCATATATTTT
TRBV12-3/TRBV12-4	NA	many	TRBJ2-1	CASSFDEYNEQFF	TGTGCCAGCAGTTTTGACGAGTACAATGAGCAGTTCTTC
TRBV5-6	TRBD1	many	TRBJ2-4	CASSLGATGVDIQYF	TGTGCCAGCAGCTTGGGAGCAACAGGGGTGGACATTCAGTACTTC
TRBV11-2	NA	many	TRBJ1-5	CASSLGVYQPQHF	TGTGCCAGCAGCTTAGGGGTCTATCAGCCCCAGCATTTT
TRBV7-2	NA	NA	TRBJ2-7	CASLMSSLTYEQYF	TGTGCCAGCCTCATGAGCAGTTTGACCTACGAGCAGTACTTC
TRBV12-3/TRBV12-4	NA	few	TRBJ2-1	CASSLAGQFF	TGTGCCAGCAGTTTGGCAGGGCAGTTCTTC
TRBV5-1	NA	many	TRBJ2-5	CASSMPRQETQYF	TGCGCCAGCAGCATGCCGAGGCAGGAGACCCAGTACTTC
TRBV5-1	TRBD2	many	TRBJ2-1	CASSPLLAGGRPHNEQFF	TGCGCCAGCAGCCCCCTTCTAGCGGGGGGGCGACCTCACAATGAGCAGTTCTTC
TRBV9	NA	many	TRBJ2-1	CASTRGGASGNEQFF	TGTGCCAGCACTCGTGGGGGGGCGTCGGGTAATGAGCAGTTCTTC
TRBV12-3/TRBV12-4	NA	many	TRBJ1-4	CASSNLGNEKLFF	TGTGCCAGCAGTAACTTGGGTAATGAAAAACTGTTTTTT
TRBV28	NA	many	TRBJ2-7	CASIKGGPGEEQYF	TGTGCCAGCATCAAGGGGGGTCCCGGGGAAGAGCAGTACTTC
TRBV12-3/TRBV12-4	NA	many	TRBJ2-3	CASSFLSKHTINTDTQYF	TGTGCCAGCAGTTTCCTTTCGAAACACACCATAAACACAGATACGCAGTATTTT
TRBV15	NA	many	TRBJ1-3	CATSRARTFPGNTIYF	TGTGCCACCAGCAGGGCAAGAACGTTCCCTGGAAACACCATATATTTT
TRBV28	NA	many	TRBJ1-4	CASSLPRVVGNEKLFF	TGTGCCAGCAGTTTACCTCGGGTAGTGGGAAATGAAAAACTGTTTTTT
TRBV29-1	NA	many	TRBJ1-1	CSGSQGGHTEAFF	TGCAGCGGGTCACAGGGAGGTCACACTGAAGCTTTCTTT
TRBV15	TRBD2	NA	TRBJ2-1	CATGLAGGNNEQFF	TGTGCCACAGGACTAGCGGGAGGGAACAATGAGCAGTTCTTC
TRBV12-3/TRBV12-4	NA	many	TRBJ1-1	CATRLGTEAFF	TGTGCCACCCGCTTAGGGACTGAAGCTTTCTTT
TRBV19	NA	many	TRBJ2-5	CASSIGTTETQYF	TGTGCCAGTAGTATAGGGACTACGGAGACCCAGTACTTC
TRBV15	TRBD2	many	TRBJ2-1	CATSRSQGLAGVEDEQFF	TGTGCCACCAGCAGATCCCAGGGACTAGCGGGAGTCGAGGATGAGCAGTTCTTC
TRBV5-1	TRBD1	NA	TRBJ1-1	CASSLGDRDTEAFF	TGCGCCAGCAGCTTGGGGGACAGGGACACTGAAGCTTTCTTT
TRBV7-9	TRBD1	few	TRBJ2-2	CASRRQGANTGELFF	TGTGCCAGCAGACGACAGGGGGCGAACACCGGGGAGCTGTTTTTT
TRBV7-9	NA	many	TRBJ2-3	CASSFPPDTQYF	TGTGCCAGCAGCTTCCCCCCAGATACGCAGTATTTT
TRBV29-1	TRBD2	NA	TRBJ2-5	CSVGLAETQYF	TGCAGCGTTGGACTAGCAGAGACCCAGTACTTC
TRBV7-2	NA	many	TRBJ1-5	CASSVVGTGQPQHF	TGTGCCAGCAGCGTAGTCGGGACCGGTCAGCCCCAGCATTTT
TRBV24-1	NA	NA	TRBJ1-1	CATSPPGANTEAFF	TGTGCCACCAGCCCACCCGGGGCGAACACTGAAGCTTTCTTT
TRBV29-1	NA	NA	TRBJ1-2	CSVQDPRSYGYTF	TGCAGCGTTCAGGACCCAAGGAGCTATGGCTACACCTTC
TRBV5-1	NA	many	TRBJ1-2	CASSTQGFSYGYTF	TGCGCCAGCAGCACGCAGGGGTTCAGTTATGGCTACACCTTC
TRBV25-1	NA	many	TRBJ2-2	CASKDANTGELFF	TGTGCCAGCAAGGACGCAAACACCGGGGAGCTGTTTTTT
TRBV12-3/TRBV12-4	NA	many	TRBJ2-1	CASSLAFGTGRDHPSSYNEQFF	TGTGCCAGCAGTTTAGCGTTCGGTACGGGCAGGGACCACCCGAGCTCCTACAATGAGCAGTTCTTC
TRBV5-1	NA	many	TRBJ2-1	CASSLETDPYNEQFF	TGCGCCAGCAGCTTGGAGACAGACCCCTACAATGAGCAGTTCTTC
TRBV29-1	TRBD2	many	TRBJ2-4	CSVEGGGENIQYF	TGCAGCGTTGAAGGGGGGGGGGAAAACATTCAGTACTTC